The rows below give T cell receptor beta chains drawn from one sample of a study of response to subunit inactivated influenza vaccine. Each CDR3 protein gets one entry after TCRdb re-called the RT-PCR reads with MiXCR. Altogether about 570,000 distinct CDR3 sequences are present, about 10% being singletons, with the ten largest covering approximately 10%. This sample was also put to use in a study of T cells expressing NK-cell markers.

Sequences were derived from PBMCs from blood, sampled on the day of vaccination. The receptors shown here come from a man aged 50-59 years who received an inactivated influenza vaccine. The CDR3 runs from the conserved cysteine through the conserved F or W. The order of the fields is CDR3 DNA, CDR3 protein, V gene, D gene, J gene, clone size. A D gene is named only where the DNA matches it firmly. Where a row states a size, it is once, few, many or the class of an expanded clone; other rows omit it.

CDR3nt: TGTGCCAGCAGCTCCGCCGGGATGTCCCGTGATTCACCCCTCCACTTT
CDR3aa: CASSSAGMSRDSPLHF
v_gene: TRBV7-9
d_gene: .
j_gene: TRBJ1-6
abundance: .

CDR3nt: TGTGCCAGCAGCTTTCGGACTAGCGGGGGGGATACCTATTTT
CDR3aa: CASSFRTSGGDTYF
v_gene: TRBV7-9
d_gene: TRBD2
j_gene: TRBJ2-3
abundance: few

CDR3nt: TGCGCCAGCAGCCAAGTGGCGGACAGGATATTCTACGAGCAGTACTTC
CDR3aa: CASSQVADRIFYEQYF
v_gene: TRBV4-3
d_gene: TRBD1
j_gene: TRBJ2-7
abundance: few

CDR3nt: TGTGCCAGCAGCTTGCGAGGGGGCATAGATACGCAGTATTTT
CDR3aa: CASSLRGGIDTQYF
v_gene: TRBV5-4
d_gene: TRBD1
j_gene: TRBJ2-3
abundance: few

CDR3nt: TGTGCCAGCAGCTTATCAGCGACAGGGGACACAGATACGCAGTATTTT
CDR3aa: CASSLSATGDTDTQYF
v_gene: TRBV7-6
d_gene: TRBD1
j_gene: TRBJ2-3
abundance: .

CDR3nt: TGTGCCATCCCGACGATCGAAGCGGGAGGGGGGGATACGCAGTATTTT
CDR3aa: CAIPTIEAGGGDTQYF
v_gene: TRBV27
d_gene: TRBD2
j_gene: TRBJ2-3
abundance: many

CDR3nt: TGTGCCAGCAGCGTAGAAAGTGGACCAAACTATGGCTACACCTTC
CDR3aa: CASSVESGPNYGYTF
v_gene: TRBV9
d_gene: .
j_gene: TRBJ1-2
abundance: few

CDR3nt: TGCAGTGCTAGAGTGGGACTAGCGGGAGTGGCCTACAATGAGCAGTTCTTC
CDR3aa: CSARVGLAGVAYNEQFF
v_gene: TRBV20-1
d_gene: TRBD2
j_gene: TRBJ2-1
abundance: few

CDR3nt: TGTGCCAGCAGCTTAGTCGTGGGACCCTACAATGAGCAGTTCTTC
CDR3aa: CASSLVVGPYNEQFF
v_gene: TRBV7-9
d_gene: .
j_gene: TRBJ2-1
abundance: few

CDR3nt: TGTGCCAGCAGCGTCACTAGCGGGAGCACCGGGGAGCTGTTTTTT
CDR3aa: CASSVTSGSTGELFF
v_gene: TRBV7-2
d_gene: TRBD2
j_gene: TRBJ2-2
abundance: few

CDR3nt: TGTGCCAGTGCTAGGGACACGCCGAACGAGCAGTACTTC
CDR3aa: CASARDTPNEQYF
v_gene: TRBV28
d_gene: .
j_gene: TRBJ2-7
abundance: few

CDR3nt: TGTGCCAGCAAGCGGGGGAGCACAGATACGCAGTATTTT
CDR3aa: CASKRGSTDTQYF
v_gene: TRBV19
d_gene: TRBD2
j_gene: TRBJ2-3
abundance: .

CDR3nt: TGTGCCAGCAGCCAACCCTCAGGACTGGGAGAGACCCAGTACTTC
CDR3aa: CASSQPSGLGETQYF
v_gene: TRBV7-9
d_gene: .
j_gene: TRBJ2-5
abundance: .

CDR3nt: TGTGCCACCAGTGATTTATCAGGACAGCCCCAGCATTTT
CDR3aa: CATSDLSGQPQHF
v_gene: TRBV24-1
d_gene: .
j_gene: TRBJ1-5
abundance: .

CDR3nt: TGCGCCAGCAGCCAAGAAAGGGGGATCTACAATGAGCAGTTCTTC
CDR3aa: CASSQERGIYNEQFF
v_gene: TRBV4-3
d_gene: .
j_gene: TRBJ2-1
abundance: .

CDR3nt: TGCGCCAGCAGCCTAAGACAGGGATCTGGGGCCAACGTCCTGACTTTC
CDR3aa: CASSLRQGSGANVLTF
v_gene: TRBV5-1
d_gene: TRBD1
j_gene: TRBJ2-6
abundance: .

CDR3nt: TGTGCCAGCGGCAAGGGCCCCTACGAGCAGTACTTC
CDR3aa: CASGKGPYEQYF
v_gene: TRBV5-6
d_gene: .
j_gene: TRBJ2-7
abundance: few

CDR3nt: TGCAGCGGTAGCAGGGGAGAGACCCAGTACTTC
CDR3aa: CSGSRGETQYF
v_gene: TRBV29-1
d_gene: .
j_gene: TRBJ2-5
abundance: .

CDR3nt: TGCAGCGTTGCCAGGGGGAATAGCAATCAGCCCCAGCATTTT
CDR3aa: CSVARGNSNQPQHF
v_gene: TRBV29-1
d_gene: TRBD1
j_gene: TRBJ1-5
abundance: few

CDR3nt: TGTGCCAGCAGTTTGGCCTCCTCGGCGGGAGGACCTAAGAGGGAGCAGTTCTTC
CDR3aa: CASSLASSAGGPKREQFF
v_gene: TRBV28
d_gene: TRBD2
j_gene: TRBJ2-1
abundance: .

CDR3nt: TGTGCCAGCAGCTACAGGGTATTCTACGAGCAGTACTTC
CDR3aa: CASSYRVFYEQYF
v_gene: TRBV7-8
d_gene: .
j_gene: TRBJ2-7
abundance: many

CDR3nt: TGTGCCAGCAGTCCGACAGATAGCAATCAGCCCCAGCATTTT
CDR3aa: CASSPTDSNQPQHF
v_gene: TRBV6-1
d_gene: .
j_gene: TRBJ1-5
abundance: many

CDR3nt: TGTGCCGGCAGCATACAGGGGGGCACCGGGGAGCTGTTTTTT
CDR3aa: CAGSIQGGTGELFF
v_gene: TRBV7-2
d_gene: TRBD1
j_gene: TRBJ2-2
abundance: .

CDR3nt: TGCGCCAGCAGCCGTCTGGAAACCTACGAGCAGTACTTC
CDR3aa: CASSRLETYEQYF
v_gene: TRBV4-1
d_gene: .
j_gene: TRBJ2-7
abundance: .

CDR3nt: TGTGCCAGCAGGACGAACCTGGAGACCCAGTACTTC
CDR3aa: CASRTNLETQYF
v_gene: TRBV6-5
d_gene: .
j_gene: TRBJ2-5
abundance: few

CDR3nt: TGTGCCAGCAGACCAACCGGGACAGGGGGAAGGGGTAGGGCTTTCTTT
CDR3aa: CASRPTGTGGRGRAFF
v_gene: TRBV6-1
d_gene: TRBD1
j_gene: TRBJ1-1
abundance: few

CDR3nt: TGCGCCAGCAGCTTGACAGTTAATGAAAAACTGTTTTTT
CDR3aa: CASSLTVNEKLFF
v_gene: TRBV5-1
d_gene: .
j_gene: TRBJ1-4
abundance: few

CDR3nt: TGTGCCAGCAGCTTAGACGGGGCGGGGGAGCTGTTTTTT
CDR3aa: CASSLDGAGELFF
v_gene: TRBV5-1
d_gene: .
j_gene: TRBJ2-2
abundance: many

CDR3nt: TGTGCCAGCAGCTTAATGGGGGGCTATGGGGCCAACGTCCTGACTTTC
CDR3aa: CASSLMGGYGANVLTF
v_gene: TRBV11-2
d_gene: .
j_gene: TRBJ2-6
abundance: .

CDR3nt: TGTGCCAGCAGTCCCCCGAGGGGAAATGAAAAACTGTTTTTT
CDR3aa: CASSPPRGNEKLFF
v_gene: TRBV7-2
d_gene: .
j_gene: TRBJ1-4
abundance: few

CDR3nt: TGCAGTGCTAGAGCACAGGGGGGGAACACTGAAGCTTTCTTT
CDR3aa: CSARAQGGNTEAFF
v_gene: TRBV20-1
d_gene: TRBD1
j_gene: TRBJ1-1
abundance: .

CDR3nt: TGTGCCAGCAGCTCCCGGAACGGGCCGGGCAATCAGCCCCAGCATTTT
CDR3aa: CASSSRNGPGNQPQHF
v_gene: TRBV7-8
d_gene: .
j_gene: TRBJ1-5
abundance: many

CDR3nt: TGTGCCAGCAGTTCCACAGGCACCGGTGGCTACACCTTC
CDR3aa: CASSSTGTGGYTF
v_gene: TRBV6-2/TRBV6-3
d_gene: .
j_gene: TRBJ1-2
abundance: .

CDR3nt: TGTGCCAGCAGCCACGAGCAGCTGGCGGGGGCCCCAGATACGCAGTATTTT
CDR3aa: CASSHEQLAGAPDTQYF
v_gene: TRBV4-2
d_gene: .
j_gene: TRBJ2-3
abundance: many

CDR3nt: TGTGCCAGCAGCGTAGGACGGGGGGGCCAGGGAGATACGCAGTATTTT
CDR3aa: CASSVGRGGQGDTQYF
v_gene: TRBV9
d_gene: TRBD2
j_gene: TRBJ2-3
abundance: few

CDR3nt: TGTGCCACTGAACAGGAGTACAATTCACCCCTCCACTTT
CDR3aa: CATEQEYNSPLHF
v_gene: TRBV6-6
d_gene: .
j_gene: TRBJ1-6
abundance: .

CDR3nt: TGCAGTGCTAGACAGGGAGGTGAGCAGTTCTTC
CDR3aa: CSARQGGEQFF
v_gene: TRBV20-1
d_gene: .
j_gene: TRBJ2-1
abundance: .

CDR3nt: TGTGCCAGCAGTTACCCAGGGCCCTCCTACGAGCAGTACTTC
CDR3aa: CASSYPGPSYEQYF
v_gene: TRBV6-2/TRBV6-3
d_gene: .
j_gene: TRBJ2-7
abundance: .

CDR3nt: TGTGCCAGCAGGGCGGTGTCATCACCCCTCCACTTT
CDR3aa: CASRAVSSPLHF
v_gene: TRBV27
d_gene: .
j_gene: TRBJ1-6
abundance: few

CDR3nt: TGCAGCGTCCGGACAGCGTTTTCCTACAATGAGCAGTTCTTC
CDR3aa: CSVRTAFSYNEQFF
v_gene: TRBV29-1
d_gene: .
j_gene: TRBJ2-1
abundance: few

CDR3nt: TGTGCCAGCAGCTTAGCGCGACTAGCGGGTGCACGGGCCCAGTACTTC
CDR3aa: CASSLARLAGARAQYF
v_gene: TRBV7-8
d_gene: TRBD2
j_gene: TRBJ2-5
abundance: .

CDR3nt: TGTGCCAGCAGTTACTGGGTACAGGGGGCCGGGGAGCTGTTTTTT
CDR3aa: CASSYWVQGAGELFF
v_gene: TRBV6-5
d_gene: TRBD1
j_gene: TRBJ2-2
abundance: .

CDR3nt: TGTGCCACCAGCACCGGGACTAGCGGTCCCACAGATACGCAGTATTTT
CDR3aa: CATSTGTSGPTDTQYF
v_gene: TRBV15
d_gene: TRBD2
j_gene: TRBJ2-3
abundance: .

CDR3nt: TGCGCCAGCAGCTTGGAAGTGGGACCCCTCCACTTT
CDR3aa: CASSLEVGPLHF
v_gene: TRBV5-1
d_gene: .
j_gene: TRBJ1-6
abundance: .

CDR3nt: TGTGCCAGCAGTTCGAACAGGGGACGAAACACTGAAGCTTTCTTT
CDR3aa: CASSSNRGRNTEAFF
v_gene: TRBV6-5
d_gene: TRBD1
j_gene: TRBJ1-1
abundance: few

CDR3nt: TGCAGTGCTAGCCGAAGCGGCCAAGAGACCCAGTACTTC
CDR3aa: CSASRSGQETQYF
v_gene: TRBV20-1
d_gene: .
j_gene: TRBJ2-5
abundance: .

CDR3nt: TGTGCCAGCAGCTCGACAGGGGGAAGACAATACAATGAGCAGTTCTTC
CDR3aa: CASSSTGGRQYNEQFF
v_gene: TRBV28
d_gene: TRBD1
j_gene: TRBJ2-1
abundance: few

CDR3nt: TGTGCCAGCAGCTCTGCTCACGACAGGGGATATGGCTACACCTTC
CDR3aa: CASSSAHDRGYGYTF
v_gene: TRBV7-9
d_gene: TRBD1
j_gene: TRBJ1-2
abundance: .

CDR3nt: TGTGCCAGCAGTGCCCAGGGGGGCAAAAACATTCAGTACTTC
CDR3aa: CASSAQGGKNIQYF
v_gene: TRBV6-2/TRBV6-3
d_gene: .
j_gene: TRBJ2-4
abundance: .

CDR3nt: TGTGCCAGCAGCGTAGGGCAGGGAACCAACGTCCTGACTTTC
CDR3aa: CASSVGQGTNVLTF
v_gene: TRBV9
d_gene: .
j_gene: TRBJ2-6
abundance: .

CDR3nt: TGTGCCAGCAGTGCTACAGGGGGCGCGGGGGCTTTCTTT
CDR3aa: CASSATGGAGAFF
v_gene: TRBV28
d_gene: TRBD1
j_gene: TRBJ1-1
abundance: many

CDR3nt: TGTGCCAGCAGTTTAAAGACTACACAATACGAGCAGTACTTC
CDR3aa: CASSLKTTQYEQYF
v_gene: TRBV12-3/TRBV12-4
d_gene: .
j_gene: TRBJ2-7
abundance: many

CDR3nt: TGTGCCAGCAGCTTAGGGAGGGCTGCTGGGGCCAACGTCCTGACTTTC
CDR3aa: CASSLGRAAGANVLTF
v_gene: TRBV7-6
d_gene: .
j_gene: TRBJ2-6
abundance: .

CDR3nt: TGTGCCAGCAGCCAGGCTGGACTCACAGATACGCAGTATTTT
CDR3aa: CASSQAGLTDTQYF
v_gene: TRBV4-2
d_gene: .
j_gene: TRBJ2-3
abundance: .

CDR3nt: TGTGCCAGCAGTGAGGGATTATATAGGAGTACGCAGTATTTT
CDR3aa: CASSEGLYRSTQYF
v_gene: TRBV12-3/TRBV12-4
d_gene: .
j_gene: TRBJ2-3
abundance: few

CDR3nt: TGTGCCAGCAGCGGCCGACTAGCGGGTTTTAATGAGCAGTTCTTC
CDR3aa: CASSGRLAGFNEQFF
v_gene: TRBV7-9
d_gene: TRBD2
j_gene: TRBJ2-1
abundance: .

CDR3nt: TGTGCCAGCAGCTTAGACGAGAACACTGAAGCTTTCTTT
CDR3aa: CASSLDENTEAFF
v_gene: TRBV7-8
d_gene: .
j_gene: TRBJ1-1
abundance: many

CDR3nt: TGCTGTGCTAGAGGCATCGGACAGGGGGTTCAAGAGACCCAGTACTTC
CDR3aa: CCARGIGQGVQETQYF
v_gene: TRBV20-1
d_gene: TRBD1
j_gene: TRBJ2-5
abundance: .

CDR3nt: TGCGCCAGCAAGCCGTACAGTTCCTCATACGAGCAGTACTTC
CDR3aa: CASKPYSSSYEQYF
v_gene: TRBV5-1
d_gene: .
j_gene: TRBJ2-7
abundance: .